This TCR beta chain was sequenced in a study of memory CD4+ T cells and cytomegalovirus serostatus. About the research overall: This sample comes from healthy Belgian adults, under 10 CMV seropositive, approximately 23 seronegative.

Sequencing used immunoSEQ multiplex PCR; TCRdb keeps in-frame clones, though not all of them. The profile shows tens of thousands of clones, roughly 78% of them singletons. Germline-derived CDR1 and CDR2 are MNHNS and SASEGT. This CDR3 is 11 amino acids long. After removal of 7 bases from V and 5 bases from J, the junction contained 1 base not matched to a gene. Whole-study results and caveats: Of 150 to 200 reported CMV TCRbeta sequences, under 70 were found in memory CD4+ repertoires.

Single viable CD3+CD4+CD8-CD45RO+ cells were sorted as the memory CD4+ T cells. CMV serostatus came from serum IgG against pp150, pp28, p38, p52. Positive selection with CD4 microbeads enriched total CD4+ T cells. About this clone: The target antigen is unknown.

The source material was memory CD4+ T cells from blood. The TCR sequence derives from an adult in good health and CMV-seronegative. V and J are TRBV6-1 and TRBJ2-7; the match to TRBD1 covers 8 bases. As DNA, the CDR3 is TGTGCCAGCACAGGGGGCGACGAGCAGTACTTC. As protein: CASTGGDEQYF.